The 16 T cell receptor beta chains reported below all come from one sample, sequenced in a study of T-cell reconstitution after alpha-beta-depleted transplantation in children. A TCRbeta library incorporating unique molecular identifiers was prepared. TCRdb called the PCR reads again in MiXCR, with one record for every CDR3 protein. The table records 130,000 or so distinct CDR3 sequences, 8.5% to 10% of them present only once. The source was PBMCs, mostly from graft donor cells, collected 180 days after TCRalphabeta/CD19-depleted stem cell transplant. The source is a girl younger than two who had a stem cell transplant for combined immunodeficiency, so the T cells may come from the graft donor.

This clonotype occurred many times. V is TRBV7-2 and J is TRBJ2-3; D may be TRBD1 (5 bases). Germline CDR1 reads SGHTA; CDR2 reads FQGNSA. This CDR3 has 14 amino acids. Trimming took 4 bases from V and 2 from J, leaving 10 bases between them. CDR3 in amino acids: CASSSSGSTDTQYF. In nucleotides, the CDR3 is TGTGCCAGCAGCTCCTCAGGGTCCACAGATACGCAGTATTTT.

This chain connects TRBV7-6 to TRBJ1-4, with D tentatively TRBD1 (5 bases). In germline, CDR1 is SGHVS, CDR2 FNYEAQ. Trimming took off 0 bases at V and 5 bases at J, with 10 bases between the two ends. CDR3 size: 15 residues. The CDR3 region is CASSLAQGVNEKLFF. The CDR3 DNA reads as TGTGCCAGCAGCTTAGCTCAGGGAGTGAATGAAAAACTGTTTTTT.

The chain is built from TRBV6-5 and TRBJ2-1; no definite D call. Germline V gene lookup returns CDR1 MNHEY and CDR2 SVGAGI. This CDR3 contains 13 residues. V gave up 4 bases and J gave up 4 bases, with 8 bases separating them. The CDR3 reads CASSWTEYNEQFF. The CDR3 DNA is TGTGCCAGCAGTTGGACGGAGTACAATGAGCAGTTCTTC.

The gene calls are TRBV12-3 or TRBV12-4 and TRBJ2-7; no definite D call. The CDR3 spans 13 residues. Trimming removed 3 bases at V and 5 bases at J, with 11 bases between. CDR3 bases: TGTGCCAGCAGTTTTCGGTGGGTCCACGAGCAGTACTTC. Protein product: CASSFRWVHEQYF.

The chain is built from TRBV6-2 or TRBV6-3 and TRBJ2-1, with D possibly being TRBD2 (5 bases). Looked up from germline, CDR1 is MNHEY and CDR2 is SVGEGT. V gave up 8 bases and J gave up 11 bases, with 19 bases separating them. The length of the CDR3 is 13 residues. The CDR3: CASGREHAAQQFF. In DNA, the CDR3 is TGTGCCAGCGGCCGGGAACATGCCGCCCAGCAGTTCTTC.

CDR3 DNA sequence: TGTGCCAGCAGTTTATCGGGACTAGCGGGAGGGCCTGCCGGGGAGCTGTTTTTT. This encodes CASSLSGLAGGPAGELFF. The V call is TRBV27, the J call TRBJ2-2; 16 positions match TRBD2. The CDR3 sequence is 18 residues long. Germline loops: CDR1 MNHEY, CDR2 SMNVEV (reference sequence). Germline trimming cut 0 bases from V and 6 bases from J; bases unmatched to any gene: 4.

The chain joins TRBV11-3 to TRBJ2-5; a weak D match, TRBD2 (5 bases). Trimming stripped 5 bases from V and 7 bases from J, with 23 bases between. CDR1 is SGHNT, CDR2 YENEEA, per germline. This CDR3 has 16 amino acids. CDR3 sequence: CASSPPASTPFGTQYF. CDR3 DNA: TGTGCCAGCAGCCCCCCGGCTAGCACGCCGTTTGGGACCCAGTACTTC.

This chain joins TRBV29-1 and TRBJ2-7; D is ambiguous. The CDR3 covers 13 residues. Trimming took off 3 bases at V and 0 bases at J, with 9 bases between the two ends. Germline V gene sequence: CDR1 SQVTM, CDR2 ANQGSEA. This CDR3 is CSVDDSGSYEQYF. The CDR3 nucleotides are TGCAGCGTTGACGACTCCGGCTCCTACGAGCAGTACTTC.

This clonotype came up a few times. The rearrangement links TRBV7-2 to TRBJ2-5; no reliable D call. Between the trimmed V and J ends, which lost 3 bases and 4 bases, there was a span of 12 bases. The CDR3 loop spans 14 amino acids. Germline lookup yields CDR1 SGHTA and CDR2 FQGNSA. The CDR3 DNA sequence: TGTGCCAGCAGCTTCAACGGGTTCTCAGAGACCCAGTACTTC. Amino acid sequence: CASSFNGFSETQYF.

This clonotype was seen many times. V usage is TRBV12-3 or TRBV12-4 and J usage is TRBJ2-5; tentative D call: TRBD1 (6 bases). CDR3 length equals 13 residues. V lost 1 base, J lost 4 bases, and 7 bases lay in between. This chain's CDR3 is CASSLGQVETQYF. CDR3 sequence (DNA): TGTGCCAGCAGTTTAGGACAGGTAGAGACCCAGTACTTC.

As to this clonotype: At one end the junction does not follow the germline gene, possibly because of a read error. The J gene is TRBJ1-1, the V gene TRBV18; D not certain. This CDR3 has 14 residues. CDR1 is KGHSH and CDR2 is LQKENI in the germline V gene. The CDR3: CASSPRGGSTKAFF. Written as DNA, the CDR3 is TGTGCCAGCTCACCTCGGGGAGGGAGCACTAAAGCTTTCTTT. Together with reference TRBV18 and TRBJ1-1, the CDR3 gives the full variable domain: NAGVMQNPRHLVRRRGQEARLRCSPMKGHSHVYWYRQLPEEGLKFMVYLQKENIIDESGMPKERFSAEFPKEGPSILRIQQVVRGDSAAYFCASSPRGGSTKAFFGQGTRLTVV.

This chain links TRBV27 with TRBJ2-1; 12 nucleotides match TRBD2. Trimming removed 7 bases from V and 4 bases from J; junction bases left unmatched: 5. CDR1 is MNHEY, CDR2 SMNVEV, per germline (reference sequence). This CDR3 spans 15 amino acids. The CDR3, as DNA: TGTGCCAGCAACCCCGGACTAGCGGGATACAATGAGCAGTTCTTC. Encoded protein: CASNPGLAGYNEQFF.

The table lists this clonotype with a few counts. The rearrangement links TRBV5-1 to TRBJ1-2, with 10 bases lining up with TRBD1. The V segment lost 1 base and the J segment 7 bases; nucleotides outside the gene matches: 7. The CDR3 length is 15 residues. Germline values: CDR1 SGHRS, CDR2 YFSETQ. The CDR3, as DNA: TGCGCCAGCAGCTTGCCGGGACAGGGGAACGGTGGCTACACCTTC. Protein: CASSLPGQGNGGYTF. Looking up the rest from reference TRBV5-1 and TRBJ1-2 gives the full variable domain: KAGVTQTPRYLIKTRGQQVTLSCSPISGHRSVSWYQQTPGQGLQFLFEYFSETQRNKGNFPGRFSGRQFSNSRSEMNVSTLELGDSALYLCASSLPGQGNGGYTFGSGTRLTVV.

The table lists this clonotype with a few counts. In DNA, the CDR3 is TGTGCCAGCAGATCCTGGGACAACTCCTACAATGAGCAGTTCTTC. The encoded protein is CASRSWDNSYNEQFF. The genes are TRBV12-3 or TRBV12-4 and TRBJ2-1, with D perhaps matching TRBD1 (6 bases). The V gene lost 6 bases and the J gene lost 0 bases, with 12 bases spanning the gap. This CDR3 has 15 amino acids.

This chain links TRBV12-3 or TRBV12-4 with TRBJ2-7, with D uncertain. This CDR3 region has 12 residues. V lost 4 bases and J lost 6, with 10 bases in between. The CDR3 sequence is CASSWNPTEQYF. As DNA, the CDR3 is TGTGCCAGCAGTTGGAATCCTACCGAGCAGTACTTC.

This clonotype was counted at least ten times. The chain is built from TRBV11-2 and TRBJ2-5; D is unclear. Germline CDR1 SGHAT, CDR2 FQNNGV. The CDR3 spans 13 residues. Trimming took 6 bases from V and 7 from J, leaving 15 bases between them. The CDR3 coding sequence is TGTGCCAGCAGTTCGGACGGCCTGGGGACCCAGTACTTC. Translating gives CASSSDGLGTQYF.